The 21 T cell receptor beta chains below come from one sample, sequenced in a study of blood T cell repertoires in COVID-19 (dated by TCRdb to 2018 to 2021). Preparation of the library involved the immunoSEQ multiplex PCR assay. TCRdb took over this immuneACCESS table, retaining in-frame rearrangements with V and J assigned. Such tables are incomplete; in checked studies, under half of the missing clones stem from an unresolved V gene, and the remainder is unexplained. This sample comprises 100,000 or so clones, 80% to 90% of them detected only once. The ten largest clones represent 13% of the sample. Sequencing input: peripheral blood. Receptors originate from a human donor in a cohort sampled during active COVID-19.

The genes are TRBV14 and TRBJ1-5; D unclear. Between the trimmed V and J ends, which lost 0 bases and 11 bases, there was a span of 17 bases. Looked up from germline, CDR1 is SGHDN and CDR2 is FVKESK. The CDR3 extends over 15 amino acids. CDR3 in DNA: TGTGCCAGCAGCCAAGAAGAAACGCCAATCTCAGCCCAGCATTTT. It encodes CASSQEETPISAQHF.

The chain joins TRBV27 to TRBJ1-2, with 12 bases identical to TRBD1. After removal of 3 bases from V and 1 base from J, the junction contained 9 bases not matched to a gene. The CDR3 extends over 18 amino acids. From germline, CDR1 is MNHEY and CDR2 SMNVEV (reference sequence). The CDR3 loop is CASSFHQGQGAFNYGYTF. DNA for the CDR3: TGTGCCAGCAGTTTCCATCAGGGACAGGGGGCGTTTAACTATGGCTACACCTTC.

V gene TRBV6-5 combines with J gene TRBJ2-6; D unresolved. Trimming shortened V by 4 bases and J by 2 bases, and 9 bases separated the two germline ends. This CDR3 comprises 15 residues. The germline CDR1 and CDR2 sequences are MNHEY and SVGAGI. The CDR3 loop reads CASSFRLPGANVLTF. The CDR3 DNA reads TGTGCCAGCAGTTTTCGACTCCCTGGGGCCAACGTCCTGACTTTC.

The chain couples TRBV28 to TRBJ1-1; 9 nucleotides match TRBD1. The CDR3 has 13 amino acids. Germline CDR1 is MDHEN and CDR2 is SYDVKM. Losses at the gene ends were 5 bases for V and 5 bases for J; bases not matched to a gene: 3. This chain's CDR3 is CASSPGQGTEAFF. The CDR3 DNA reads TGTGCCAGCAGTCCCGGACAGGGGACTGAAGCTTTCTTT.

This chain links TRBV2 with TRBJ2-3, with D maybe TRBD2 (6 bases). The CDR3 extends over 12 amino acids. The germline gives CDR1 SNHLY, CDR2 FYNNEI. The ends were cut back, 7 bases at V and 5 bases at J, with 10 bases in the middle. The DNA of the CDR3 is TGTGCCAGCATTGGAGGGCTAGATACGCAGTATTTT. It specifies CASIGGLDTQYF.

The gene calls are TRBV6-5 and TRBJ2-2; 9 bases agree with TRBD1. V trimming: 2 bases; J trimming: 7 bases; junction bases outside the gene matches: 8. Germline CDR1 and CDR2: MNHEY and SVGAGI. The CDR3 totals 16 residues. The CDR3: CASSYGQGTYGGELFF. The CDR3 DNA reads as TGTGCCAGCAGTTACGGACAGGGGACCTACGGCGGGGAGCTGTTTTTT.

This chain joins TRBV6-5 and TRBJ1-1; possibly TRBD1 for D (5 bases). The CDR3 loop spans 15 amino acids. Germline V gene lookup returns CDR1 MNHEY and CDR2 SVGAGI. V lost 0 bases to trimming and J lost 2 bases, with 10 bases between them. As DNA, the CDR3 is TGTGCCAGCAGTTACTCGACTCGGACAAACACTGAAGCTTTCTTT. Its protein product is CASSYSTRTNTEAFF.

The chain couples TRBV30 to TRBJ1-3; no definite D call. Germline lookup yields CDR1 GTSNPN and CDR2 SVGIG (reference sequence). The CDR3 totals 12 residues. V was pared by 7 bases and J by 8 bases, with 15 bases between. This CDR3 is CAFGGSWYTIYF. The CDR3 nucleotides are TGTGCCTTCGGAGGCTCTTGGTACACCATATATTTT. The complete variable domain, with remaining parts taken from reference TRBV30 and TRBJ1-3, reads SQTIHQWPATLVQPVGSPLSLECTVEGTSNPNLYWYRQAAGRGLQLLFYSVGIGQISSEVPQNLSASRPQDRQFILSSKKLLLSDSGFYLCAFGGSWYTIYFGEGSWLTVV.

The chain recombines TRBV2 with TRBJ2-7; 10 bases agree with TRBD1. V dropped 4 bases and J dropped 3; count of bases not matched to a gene: 3. Germline V lookup: CDR1 SNHLY, CDR2 FYNNEI. There are 14 residues in the CDR3. In DNA, the CDR3 is TGTGCCAGCAGTGCGGGACAGGGGAACTACGAGCAGTACTTC. Translation: CASSAGQGNYEQYF. The variable domain in full, with the rest retrieved from reference TRBV2 and TRBJ2-7, is EPEVTQTPSHQVTQMGQEVILRCVPISNHLYFYWYRQILGQKVEFLVSFYNNEISEKSEIFDDQFSVERPDGSNFTLKIRSTKLEDSAMYFCASSAGQGNYEQYFGPGTRLTVT.

The CDR3 reads CASSQGGQYGYTF. The CDR3 region has the DNA TGTGCCAGCAGCCAAGGAGGACAGTATGGCTACACCTTC. This rearrangement joins TRBV3-1 (or the pseudogene TRBV3-2) to TRBJ1-2, with a weak D call TRBD1 (6 bases). V lost 1 base to trimming and J lost 5 bases, with 8 bases between them. This CDR3 is 13 amino acids long. Germline CDR1 and CDR2: LGHDT and YNNKEL (reference sequence).

V is TRBV5-5 and J is TRBJ2-1; possible D gene TRBD1, 6 bases. Trimming pared 2 bases from V and 3 bases from J, leaving 9 bases between. Per the germline V gene, CDR1 is SGHKS and CDR2 is YYEKEE (reference sequence). The CDR3 covers 14 residues. The CDR3 DNA sequence: TGTGCCAGCAGCTTAACAGGGTACTACAATGAGCAGTTCTTC. Protein: CASSLTGYYNEQFF.

J is TRBJ2-3 and V is TRBV7-9; TRBD2 is a possible D gene (5 bases). Trimming pared 6 bases from V and 5 bases from J, leaving 9 bases between. Germline V gene data show CDR1 as SEHNR and CDR2 as FQNEAQ (reference sequence). The CDR3 covers 12 residues. Here the CDR3 reads CASREGGDTQYF. In DNA form, the CDR3 reads TGTGCCAGCAGAGAGGGTGGAGATACGCAGTATTTT.

The V gene is TRBV2, the J gene TRBJ1-5; perhaps TRBD1 as D (5 bases). From germline, CDR1 is SNHLY and CDR2 FYNNEI. V lost 5 bases and J 5 bases, leaving 16 bases between the germline ends. The CDR3 totals 15 residues. CDR3: CASSKRQGSDQPQHF. The DNA for the CDR3 is TGTGCCAGCAGTAAGAGGCAGGGAAGCGATCAGCCCCAGCATTTT.

The V gene is TRBV24-1, the J gene TRBJ2-3; TRBD2 agrees at 12 bases. Germline CDR1 KGHDR, CDR2 SFDVKD. The V segment lost 5 bases and the J segment 2 bases; nucleotides outside the gene matches: 7. The CDR3 runs 17 residues. Written as DNA, the CDR3 is TGTGCCACCAGTGCGGTAACTAGCGGGGGGACCACAGATACGCAGTATTTT. This gives the protein CATSAVTSGGTTDTQYF.

This rearrangement joins TRBV5-6 to TRBJ2-1; 10 nucleotides agree with TRBD2. The CDR3 loop spans 15 amino acids. V was pared by 4 bases and J by 8 bases, with 9 bases of the junction left unmatched. Germline V lookup: CDR1 SGHDT, CDR2 YYEEEE. Here the CDR3 reads CASSAALAGIHEQFF. The DNA for the CDR3 is TGTGCCAGCAGCGCCGCACTAGCGGGGATCCATGAGCAGTTCTTC.

V usage is TRBV7-3 and J usage is TRBJ2-3; D gene ambiguous. There are 13 residues in the CDR3. Deletions cut 5 bases from V and 6 bases from J, with 12 bases between. Germline V gene sequence: CDR1 SGHTA, CDR2 FQGTGA. The CDR3 nucleotides are TGTGCCAGCAGCAAAAACCAACAGGATACGCAGTATTTT. This sequence encodes CASSKNQQDTQYF.

This chain joins TRBV5-1 and TRBJ1-2, with TRBD1 identical over 9 bases. J lost 4 bases, V lost 4 bases, and 8 bases had no gene match. The CDR3 is 15 amino acids. Germline lookup yields CDR1 SGHRS and CDR2 YFSETQ. CDR3: CASSRGQGSFYGYTF. The CDR3 DNA reads as TGCGCCAGCAGCCGGGGACAGGGCAGCTTCTATGGCTACACCTTC.

This clone is a singleton in its sample. The chain links TRBV18 to TRBJ1-2, with D tentatively TRBD1 (6 bases). The V gene's germline CDR1 is KGHSH and CDR2 LQKENI. V lost 5 bases and J lost 1, with 14 bases in between. This CDR3 comprises 15 residues. CDR3 in amino acids: CASSKGDMLNYGYTF. Here the CDR3 DNA reads TGTGCCAGCTCAAAAGGGGACATGCTTAACTATGGCTACACCTTC.

The V and J genes are TRBV9 and TRBJ2-7; D is possibly TRBD1 (6 bases). Trimming pared 0 bases from V and 3 bases from J, leaving 16 bases between. CDR1 is SGDLS, CDR2 YYNGEE, per germline. The CDR3 is 16 residues long. The CDR3 spells CASSVGGQGTIYEQYF. The CDR3 nucleotides are TGTGCCAGCAGCGTAGGAGGTCAGGGGACGATCTACGAGCAGTACTTC.

This sequence joins TRBV18 and TRBJ1-5; 11 bases are a match to TRBD1. This CDR3 comprises 17 residues. Germline-derived CDR1 and CDR2 are KGHSH and LQKENI. J gave up 6 bases and V 3 bases, and 10 bases lay outside the gene matches. The CDR3 bases are TGTGCCAGCTCACCCTCAGGACAGGGGGCTGATAGTCAGCCCCAGCATTTT. As protein: CASSPSGQGADSQPQHF.

This clone was recorded once. This chain joins TRBV7-9 and TRBJ1-2; D gene ambiguous. The V end lost 2 bases, the J end lost 8 bases, and 15 bases lay between the germline ends. This CDR3 is built from 14 residues. CDR1 and CDR2 from the germline V gene are SEHNR and FQNEAQ (reference sequence). The CDR3, as DNA: TGTGCCAGCAGCTTAAGACAAACTAGAGGGGGCTACACCTTC. It codes for CASSLRQTRGGYTF. Full variable domain (outside the CDR3, taken from reference TRBV7-9 and TRBJ1-2): DTGVSQNPRHKITKRGQNVTFRCDPISEHNRLYWYRQTLGQGPEFLTYFQNEAQLEKSRLLSDRFSAERPKGSFSTLEIQRTEQGDSAMYLCASSLRQTRGGYTFGSGTRLTVV.